Below, 10 T cell receptor beta chains from the same sample are listed, as sequenced in a study of blood T cell repertoires in COVID-19. Profiled with immunoSEQ multiplex PCR; TCRdb holds only in-frame clones, not every one. The repertoire holds under 300,000 clones, about 90% seen once, with roughly 0.79% in the top ten. Sequencing was carried out using peripheral blood. These receptors all stem from a man aged 30-40 years with COVID-19, enrolled during active disease.

This clone appeared once. The J gene is TRBJ2-3, the V gene TRBV5-1; 8 bases align to TRBD1. CDR1 is SGHRS, CDR2 YFSETQ, per germline. The CDR3 consists of 15 residues. The V segment lost 3 bases and the J segment 3 bases; nucleotides outside the gene matches: 6. CDR3 sequence: CASSSAGGTTDTQYF. The CDR3 bases are TGCGCCAGCAGCTCCGCAGGGGGCACTACAGATACGCAGTATTTT.

V and J are TRBV5-1 and TRBJ2-1; 8 nucleotides align to TRBD2. Trimming removed 4 bases from V and 2 bases from J; junction bases left unmatched: 14. CDR3 size: 18 residues. CDR1 and CDR2 (germline): SGHRS, YFSETQ. The CDR3 is CASSLRGGSGAPYNEQFF. The DNA of the CDR3 is TGCGCCAGCAGCCTCCGGGGGGGTAGCGGGGCACCCTACAATGAGCAGTTCTTC.

The chain links TRBV18 to TRBJ1-3, with 9 bases identical to TRBD1. The CDR3 totals 19 residues. The V gene's germline CDR1 is KGHSH and CDR2 LQKENI. V shed 3 bases, J shed 0 bases, and the junction held 12 bases outside the gene matches. DNA for the CDR3: TGTGCCAGCTCACCGAGGAGACAGGGGGGGGTGAGCTCTGGAAACACCATATATTTT. It encodes CASSPRRQGGVSSGNTIYF.

This clone was seen once. CDR3 residues: CASSWGRGRGTNEKLFF. The CDR3 DNA follows: TGTGCCAGCAGCTGGGGCAGGGGTCGGGGAACTAATGAAAAACTGTTTTTT. This chain joins TRBV2 and TRBJ1-4; tentatively, D is TRBD1 (6 bases). CDR1 is SNHLY, CDR2 FYNNEI, per germline. The CDR3 is 17 amino acids. Trimming pared 6 bases from V and 1 base from J, leaving 18 bases between. The full variable domain, its missing parts supplied by reference TRBV2 and TRBJ1-4, is EPEVTQTPSHQVTQMGQEVILRCVPISNHLYFYWYRQILGQKVEFLVSFYNNEISEKSEIFDDQFSVERPDGSNFTLKIRSTKLEDSAMYFCASSWGRGRGTNEKLFFGSGTQLSVL.

This clone was seen a single time. The V and J genes are TRBV18 and TRBJ2-1; 7 bases match TRBD1. V trimming: 3 bases; J trimming: 0 bases; junction bases outside the gene matches: 2. The CDR3 has 15 residues. Germline lookup yields CDR1 KGHSH and CDR2 LQKENI. The CDR3 bases are TGTGCCAGCTCACCGGACAGGAGCTCCTACAATGAGCAGTTCTTC. It is translated as CASSPDRSSYNEQFF.

This chain links TRBV27 with TRBJ1-5, with TRBD1 identical over 8 bases. CDR3 length: 17 residues. V lost 0 bases and J lost 1; bases outside the gene matches: 5. Germline lookup yields CDR1 MNHEY and CDR2 SMNVEV (reference sequence). The CDR3 here is CASSLSRQGSSNQPQHF. CDR3 bases: TGTGCCAGCAGTTTATCTCGACAGGGGAGCAGCAATCAGCCCCAGCATTTT.

The chain has TRBV19 and TRBJ1-2; a weak D match, TRBD1 (5 bases). This CDR3 has 14 residues. The V end was cut by 3 bases, the J end by 3 bases, with 11 bases between. Germline V lookup: CDR1 LNHDA, CDR2 SQIVND (reference sequence). CDR3 DNA sequence: TGTGCCAGTAGTATCGTGGGGCTCGACTATGGCTACACCTTC. It is translated as CASSIVGLDYGYTF. The full variable domain, in which reference TRBV19 and TRBJ1-2 provide the parts outside the CDR3, is DGGITQSPKYLFRKEGQNVTLSCEQNLNHDAMYWYRQDPGQGLRLIYYSQIVNDFQKGDIAEGYSVSREKKESFPLTVTSAQKNPTAFYLCASSIVGLDYGYTFGSGTRLTVV.

This sequence joins TRBV4-2 and TRBJ1-5, with D perhaps TRBD1 (5 bases). CDR1 is LGHNA, CDR2 YNFKEQ, per germline. The CDR3 has 18 amino acids. V was shortened by 1 base and J by 2 bases, with 18 bases between the two germline ends. CDR3 nucleotide sequence: TGTGCCAGCAGCCAAGGTGATGGGGCTGGAGTGGGCAATCAGCCCCAGCATTTT. It specifies CASSQGDGAGVGNQPQHF.

The chain joins TRBV13 to TRBJ1-3; D gene unclear. The CDR3 loop spans 16 amino acids. Germline V gene data show CDR1 as PRHDT and CDR2 as FYEKMQ (reference sequence). Trimming pared 3 bases from V and 0 bases from J, leaving 12 bases between. CDR3 amino acids: CASSLGSSISGNTIYF. The CDR3 DNA reads TGTGCCAGCAGCTTGGGGAGCTCAATCTCTGGAAACACCATATATTTT.

On this clone: Other DNA sequences in this specimen translate into the identical CDR3. V usage is TRBV5-1 and J usage is TRBJ1-5; TRBD1 matches 7 bases. There are 14 residues in the CDR3. Germline lookup yields CDR1 SGHRS and CDR2 YFSETQ. Germline trimming cut 1 base from V and 5 bases from J; bases unmatched to any gene: 3. The CDR3 region is CASSLSGGDQPQHF. The CDR3 DNA is TGCGCCAGCAGCTTGTCAGGGGGAGATCAGCCCCAGCATTTT.